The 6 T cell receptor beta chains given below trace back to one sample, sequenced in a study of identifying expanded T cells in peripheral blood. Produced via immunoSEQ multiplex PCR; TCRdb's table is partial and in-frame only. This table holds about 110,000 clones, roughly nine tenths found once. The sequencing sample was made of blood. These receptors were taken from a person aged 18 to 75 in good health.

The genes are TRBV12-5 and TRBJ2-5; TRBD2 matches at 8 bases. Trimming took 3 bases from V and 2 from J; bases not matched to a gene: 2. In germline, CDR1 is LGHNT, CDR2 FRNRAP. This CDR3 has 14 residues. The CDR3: CASGLGGGQETQYF. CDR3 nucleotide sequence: TGTGCTAGTGGTTTAGGCGGGGGGCAAGAGACCCAGTACTTC. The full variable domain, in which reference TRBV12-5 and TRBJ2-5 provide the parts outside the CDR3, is DARVTQTPRHKVTEMGQEVTMRCQPILGHNTVFWYRQTMMQGLELLAYFRNRAPLDDSGMPKDRFSAEMPDATLATLKIQPSEPRDSAVYFCASGLGGGQETQYFGPGTRLLVL.

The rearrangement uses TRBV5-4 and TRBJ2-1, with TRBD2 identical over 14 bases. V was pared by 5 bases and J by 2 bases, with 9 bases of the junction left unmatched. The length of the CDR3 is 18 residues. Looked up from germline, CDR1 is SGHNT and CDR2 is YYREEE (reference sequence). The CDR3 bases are TGTGCCAGCAGTCCCGGGACTAGCGGGGGAAGGGCCTACAATGAGCAGTTCTTC. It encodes CASSPGTSGGRAYNEQFF.

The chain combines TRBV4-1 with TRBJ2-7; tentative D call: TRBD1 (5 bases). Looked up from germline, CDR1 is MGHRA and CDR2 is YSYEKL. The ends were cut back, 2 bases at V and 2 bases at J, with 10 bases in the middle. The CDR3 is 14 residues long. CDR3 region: CASSQPDRTYEQYF. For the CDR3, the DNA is TGCGCCAGCAGCCAACCCGACAGAACCTACGAGCAGTACTTC.

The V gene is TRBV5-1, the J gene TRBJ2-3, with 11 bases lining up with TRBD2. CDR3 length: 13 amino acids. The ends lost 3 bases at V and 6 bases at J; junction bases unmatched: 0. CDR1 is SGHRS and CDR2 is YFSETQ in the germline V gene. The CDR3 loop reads CASSSSGGDTQYF. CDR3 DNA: TGCGCCAGCAGCTCTAGCGGGGGGGATACGCAGTATTTT.

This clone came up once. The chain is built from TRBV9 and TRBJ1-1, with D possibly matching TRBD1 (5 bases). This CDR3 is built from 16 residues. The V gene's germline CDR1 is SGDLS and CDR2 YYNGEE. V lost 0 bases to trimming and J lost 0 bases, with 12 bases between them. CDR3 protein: CASSVDPGTMNTEAFF. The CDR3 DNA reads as TGTGCCAGCAGCGTAGATCCAGGGACCATGAACACTGAAGCTTTCTTT.

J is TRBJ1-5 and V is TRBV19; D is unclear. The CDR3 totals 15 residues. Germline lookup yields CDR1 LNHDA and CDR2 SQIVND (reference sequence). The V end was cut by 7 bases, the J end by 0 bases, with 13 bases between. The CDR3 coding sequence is TGTGCCAGTACCTCGTCTTACTATAGCAATCAGCCCCAGCATTTT. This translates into CASTSSYYSNQPQHF.